The sequence of this TCR beta chain was determined in a study of CXCR3-negative and CXCR3-positive naive CD8 T cells. The wider study: Every library held about 1.5 +/- 0.3 million TRB reads, and the total came to around 130 million. Overall study results and limits: Comparably high diversity was seen in both naive subsets, and much lower diversity in memory CD8+ cells. The TRB CDR3s that CXCR3-positive naive cells carried were more hydrophobic than those of CXCR3-negative naive cells.

About this clonotype itself: Antigen specificity is unknown.

The authors made the TRB cDNA libraries by 5' RACE using UMI labels. TCRdb re-called the 5' RACE reads; every CDR3 protein appears as one record, without DNA. The sample's table shows over 4,000 distinct CDR3 sequences. Sorts performed in triplicate captured 320,000 or so cells each from every CD8+ T cell subset. This CDR3 has 12 residues. From germline, CDR1 is SGHTA and CDR2 FQGNSA. The V call is TRBV7-2, the J call TRBJ2-7. The sequence came from a human donor in good health. Some clones in this sample may be carry-over from other donors' samples. Sequencing used naive CXCR3+ CD8+ T cells from blood. Subset in this sample: CD45RO-CCR7+CD27+CD95- naive CD8+ T cells expressing CXCR3 (TNR3+). The CDR3 loop reads CASSFIDYEQYF. Variable domain in full (rest from reference TRBV7-2 and TRBJ2-7): GAGVSQSPSNKVTEKGKDVELRCDPISGHTALYWYRQSLGQGLEFLIYFQGNSAPDKSGLPSDRFSAERTGGSVSTLTIQRTQQEDSAVYLCASSFIDYEQYFGPGTRLTVT.